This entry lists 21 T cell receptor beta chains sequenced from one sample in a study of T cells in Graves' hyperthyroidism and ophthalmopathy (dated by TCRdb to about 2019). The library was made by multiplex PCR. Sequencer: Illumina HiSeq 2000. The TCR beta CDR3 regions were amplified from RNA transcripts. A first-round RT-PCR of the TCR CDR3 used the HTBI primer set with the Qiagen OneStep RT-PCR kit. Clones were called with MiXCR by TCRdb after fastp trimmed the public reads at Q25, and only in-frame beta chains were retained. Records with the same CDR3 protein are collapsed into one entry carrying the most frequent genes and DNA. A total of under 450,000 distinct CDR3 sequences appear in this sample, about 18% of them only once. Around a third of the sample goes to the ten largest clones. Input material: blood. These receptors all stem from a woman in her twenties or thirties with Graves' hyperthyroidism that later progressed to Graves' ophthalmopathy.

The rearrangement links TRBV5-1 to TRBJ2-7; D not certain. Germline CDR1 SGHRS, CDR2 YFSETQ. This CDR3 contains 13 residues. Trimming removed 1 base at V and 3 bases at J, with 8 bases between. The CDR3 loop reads CASSLRQNYEQYF. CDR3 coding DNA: TGCGCCAGCAGCTTGCGACAAAACTACGAGCAGTACTTC.

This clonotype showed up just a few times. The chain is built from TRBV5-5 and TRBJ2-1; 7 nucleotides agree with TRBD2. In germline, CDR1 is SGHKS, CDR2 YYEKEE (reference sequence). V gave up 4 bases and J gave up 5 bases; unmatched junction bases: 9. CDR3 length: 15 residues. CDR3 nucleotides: TGTGCCAGCAGCCTAAGACTAGCACAAGACAATGAGCAGTTCTTC. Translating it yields CASSLRLAQDNEQFF.

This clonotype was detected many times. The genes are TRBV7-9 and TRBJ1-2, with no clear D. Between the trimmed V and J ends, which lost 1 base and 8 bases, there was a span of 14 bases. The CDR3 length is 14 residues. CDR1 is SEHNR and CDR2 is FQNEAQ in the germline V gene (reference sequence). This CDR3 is CASSLVGEERGYTF. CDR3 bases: TGTGCCAGCAGCTTAGTCGGGGAGGAGAGGGGCTACACCTTC.

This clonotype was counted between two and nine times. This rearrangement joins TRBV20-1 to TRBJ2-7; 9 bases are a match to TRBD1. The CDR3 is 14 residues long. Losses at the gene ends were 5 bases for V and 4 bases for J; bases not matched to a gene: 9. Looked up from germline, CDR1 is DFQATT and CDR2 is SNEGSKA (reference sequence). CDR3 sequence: CSAGPDRGGYEQYF. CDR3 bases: TGCAGTGCTGGACCGGACAGGGGTGGGTACGAGCAGTACTTC.

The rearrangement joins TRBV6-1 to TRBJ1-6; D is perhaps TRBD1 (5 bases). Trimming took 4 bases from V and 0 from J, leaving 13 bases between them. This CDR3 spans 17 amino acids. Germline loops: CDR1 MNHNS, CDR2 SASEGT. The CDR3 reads CASSAVGGISYNSPLHF. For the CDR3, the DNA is TGTGCCAGCAGTGCGGTCGGGGGGATCTCCTATAATTCACCCCTCCACTTT.

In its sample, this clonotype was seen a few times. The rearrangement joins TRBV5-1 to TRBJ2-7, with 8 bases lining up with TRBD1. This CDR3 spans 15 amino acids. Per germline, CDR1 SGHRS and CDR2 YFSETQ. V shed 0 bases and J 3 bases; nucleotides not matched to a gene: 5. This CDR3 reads CASSLVPGQDYEQYF. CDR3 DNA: TGCGCCAGCAGCTTGGTACCGGGACAGGACTACGAGCAGTACTTC.

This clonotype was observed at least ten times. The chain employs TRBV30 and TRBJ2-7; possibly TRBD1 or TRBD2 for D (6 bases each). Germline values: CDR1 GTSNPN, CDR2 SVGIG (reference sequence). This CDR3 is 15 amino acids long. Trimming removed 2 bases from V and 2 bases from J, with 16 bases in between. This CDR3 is CAWSQAGTPPYEQYF. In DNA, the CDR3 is TGTGCCTGGAGTCAGGCGGGGACACCTCCCTACGAGCAGTACTTC. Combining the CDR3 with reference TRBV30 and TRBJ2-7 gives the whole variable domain SQTIHQWPATLVQPVGSPLSLECTVEGTSNPNLYWYRQAAGRGLQLLFYSVGIGQISSEVPQNLSASRPQDRQFILSSKKLLLSDSGFYLCAWSQAGTPPYEQYFGPGTRLTVT.

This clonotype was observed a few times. In DNA, the CDR3 is TGCAGCGTTGAAGACGCCCATGAGCAGGTTGAAGCTTTCTTT. Protein: CSVEDAHEQVEAFF. The J gene is TRBJ1-1, the V gene TRBV29-1; no definite D call. This CDR3 has 14 residues. V dropped 0 bases and J dropped 7 bases, with 15 bases sitting between them. Germline CDR1 SQVTM, CDR2 ANQGSEA.

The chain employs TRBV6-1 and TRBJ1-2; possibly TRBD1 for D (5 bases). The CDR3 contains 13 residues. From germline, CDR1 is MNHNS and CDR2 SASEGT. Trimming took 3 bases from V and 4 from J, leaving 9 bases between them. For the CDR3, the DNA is TGTGCCAGCAGTGAGAGGGACGGCTATGGCTACACCTTC. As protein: CASSERDGYGYTF.

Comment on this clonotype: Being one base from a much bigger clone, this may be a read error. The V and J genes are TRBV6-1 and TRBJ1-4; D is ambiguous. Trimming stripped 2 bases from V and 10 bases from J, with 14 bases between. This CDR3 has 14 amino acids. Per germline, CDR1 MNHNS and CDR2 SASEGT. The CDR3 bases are TGTGCCAGCAGTGAATATCGGGCGGGGAGAAAACTGTTTTTT. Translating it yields CASSEYRAGRKLFF.

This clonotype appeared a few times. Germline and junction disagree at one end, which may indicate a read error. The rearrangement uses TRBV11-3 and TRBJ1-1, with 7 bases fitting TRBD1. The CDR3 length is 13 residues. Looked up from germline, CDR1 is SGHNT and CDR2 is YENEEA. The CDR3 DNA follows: TGTGCCAGCAGCTCGCCCGGGACAGCTGACGCTTTCTTT. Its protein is CASSSPGTADAFF.

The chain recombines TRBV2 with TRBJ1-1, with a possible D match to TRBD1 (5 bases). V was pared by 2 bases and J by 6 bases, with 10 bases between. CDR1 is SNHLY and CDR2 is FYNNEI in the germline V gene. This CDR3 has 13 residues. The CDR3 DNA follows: TGTGCCAGCAGTGAACAGGGACTGGCTGAAGCTTTCTTT. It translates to CASSEQGLAEAFF.

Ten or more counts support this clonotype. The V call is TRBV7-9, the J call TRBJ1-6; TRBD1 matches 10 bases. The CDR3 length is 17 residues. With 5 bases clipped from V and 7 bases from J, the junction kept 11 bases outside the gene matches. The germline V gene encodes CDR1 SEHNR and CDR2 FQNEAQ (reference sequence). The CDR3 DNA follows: TGTGCCAGCAGCGACTCGTTTTTGGACAGGGGGAATTCACCCCTCCACTTT. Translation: CASSDSFLDRGNSPLHF.

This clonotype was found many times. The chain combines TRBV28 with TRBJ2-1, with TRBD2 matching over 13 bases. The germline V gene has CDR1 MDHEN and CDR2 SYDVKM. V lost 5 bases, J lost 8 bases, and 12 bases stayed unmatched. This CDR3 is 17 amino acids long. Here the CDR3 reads CASSLRTSGRRGDEQFF. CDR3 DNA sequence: TGTGCCAGCAGTCTTCGGACTAGCGGGAGACGGGGCGATGAGCAGTTCTTC.

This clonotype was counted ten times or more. The CDR3 loop is CASSDLAGAYEQYF. Here the CDR3 DNA reads TGTGCCAGCAGCGACCTAGCGGGGGCTTACGAGCAGTACTTC. The chain is built from TRBV4-2 and TRBJ2-7; 10 nucleotides match TRBD2. Per the germline V gene, CDR1 is LGHNA and CDR2 is YNFKEQ. V shed 5 bases, J shed 4 bases, and the junction held 5 bases outside the gene matches. CDR3 length: 14 amino acids.

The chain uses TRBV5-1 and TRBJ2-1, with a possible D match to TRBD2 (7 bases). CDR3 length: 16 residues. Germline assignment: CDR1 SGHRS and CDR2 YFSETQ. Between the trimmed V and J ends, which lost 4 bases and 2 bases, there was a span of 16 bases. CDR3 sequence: CASSPRGGVAYNEQFF. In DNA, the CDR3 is TGCGCCAGCAGCCCTAGGGGGGGGGTTGCCTACAATGAGCAGTTCTTC. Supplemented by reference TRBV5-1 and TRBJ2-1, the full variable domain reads KAGVTQTPRYLIKTRGQQVTLSCSPISGHRSVSWYQQTPGQGLQFLFEYFSETQRNKGNFPGRFSGRQFSNSRSEMNVSTLELGDSALYLCASSPRGGVAYNEQFFGPGTRLTVL.

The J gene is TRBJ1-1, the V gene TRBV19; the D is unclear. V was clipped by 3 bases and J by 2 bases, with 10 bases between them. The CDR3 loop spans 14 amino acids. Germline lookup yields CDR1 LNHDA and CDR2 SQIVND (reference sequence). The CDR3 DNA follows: TGTGCCAGTAGTATGATTGGTGTCAACACTGAAGCTTTCTTT. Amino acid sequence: CASSMIGVNTEAFF.

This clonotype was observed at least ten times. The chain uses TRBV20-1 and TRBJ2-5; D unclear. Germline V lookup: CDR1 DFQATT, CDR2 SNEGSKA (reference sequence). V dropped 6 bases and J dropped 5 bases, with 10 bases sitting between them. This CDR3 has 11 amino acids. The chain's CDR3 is CSAPEPETQYF. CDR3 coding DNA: TGCAGTGCCCCGGAACCGGAGACCCAGTACTTC.

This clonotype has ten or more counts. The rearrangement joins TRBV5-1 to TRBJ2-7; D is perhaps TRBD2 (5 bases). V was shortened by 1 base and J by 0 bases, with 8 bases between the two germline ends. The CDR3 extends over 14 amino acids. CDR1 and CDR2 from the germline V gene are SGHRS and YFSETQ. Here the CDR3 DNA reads TGCGCCAGCAGCTTGATTGGGAGCTCCTACGAGCAGTACTTC. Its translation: CASSLIGSSYEQYF.

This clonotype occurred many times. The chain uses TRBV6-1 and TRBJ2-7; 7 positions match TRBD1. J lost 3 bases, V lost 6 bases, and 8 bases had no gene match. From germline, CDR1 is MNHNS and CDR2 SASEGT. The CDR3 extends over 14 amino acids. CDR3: CASRPRDSGYEQYF. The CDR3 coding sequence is TGTGCCAGCAGGCCACGGGACAGTGGCTACGAGCAGTACTTC.

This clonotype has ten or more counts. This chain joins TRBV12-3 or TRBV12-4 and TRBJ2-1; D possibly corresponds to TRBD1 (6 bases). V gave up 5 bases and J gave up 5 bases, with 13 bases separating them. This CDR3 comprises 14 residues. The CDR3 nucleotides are TGTGCCAGCAGTCTACGGGACACCAACAATGAGCAGTTCTTC. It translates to CASSLRDTNNEQFF.